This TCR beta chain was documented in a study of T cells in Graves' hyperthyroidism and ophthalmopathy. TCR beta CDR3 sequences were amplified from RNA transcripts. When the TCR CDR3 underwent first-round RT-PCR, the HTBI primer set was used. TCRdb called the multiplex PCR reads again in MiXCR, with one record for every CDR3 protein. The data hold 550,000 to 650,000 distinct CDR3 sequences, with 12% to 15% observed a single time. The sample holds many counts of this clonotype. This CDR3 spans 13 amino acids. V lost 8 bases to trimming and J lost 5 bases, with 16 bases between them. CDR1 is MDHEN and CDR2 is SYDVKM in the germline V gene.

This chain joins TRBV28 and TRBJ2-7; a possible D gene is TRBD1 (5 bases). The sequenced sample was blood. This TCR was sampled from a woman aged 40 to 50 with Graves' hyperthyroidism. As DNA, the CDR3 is TGTGCCAGCGGGGCTCGAGGAGTCCACGAGCAGTACTTC. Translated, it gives CASGARGVHEQYF.